Listed here are 20 T cell receptor beta chains from one sample, sequenced in a study of blood T cell repertoires in COVID-19. Repertoires were generated with immunoSEQ multiplex PCR, while TCRdb's copy carries only in-frame clones and drops some. The repertoire includes 250,000 to 400,000 clones, around 87% of them detected once, and approximately 5% sits in the top ten. Sequenced material: PBMCs or T cells enriched from blood (not recorded which). These receptors all stem from a woman aged 30 to 39 who had recovered from COVID-19.

The genes are TRBV5-4 and TRBJ2-3; 9 bases are a match to TRBD2. CDR1 and CDR2 (germline): SGHNT, YYREEE (reference sequence). The length of the CDR3 is 16 residues. The trim removed 4 bases at V and 3 bases at J, leaving 9 bases unmatched. The CDR3 DNA is TGTGCCAGCAGCGACAATGCGGGGGGGCCAACAGATACGCAGTATTTT. Protein sequence: CASSDNAGGPTDTQYF.

V usage is TRBV6-5 and J usage is TRBJ2-7, with D perhaps matching TRBD1 (6 bases). The CDR3 is made up of 11 amino acids. Deletions cut 6 bases from V and 8 bases from J, with 11 bases between. Germline CDR1 is MNHEY and CDR2 is SVGAGI. The CDR3 DNA reads as TGTGCCAGCAGAACCGGGACACAGCAGTACTTC. As protein: CASRTGTQQYF.

The chain uses TRBV7-9 and TRBJ1-1; D is unclear. Trimming took off 8 bases at V and 3 bases at J, with 16 bases between the two ends. The CDR3 covers 14 residues. CDR1 SEHNR and CDR2 FQNEAQ come from the germline V gene (reference sequence). The CDR3 here is CASPYGESYTEAFF. CDR3 DNA: TGTGCCAGCCCTTACGGGGAATCCTACACTGAAGCTTTCTTT. The whole variable domain, filled in from reference TRBV7-9 and TRBJ1-1, reads DTGVSQNPRHKITKRGQNVTFRCDPISEHNRLYWYRQTLGQGPEFLTYFQNEAQLEKSRLLSDRFSAERPKGSFSTLEIQRTEQGDSAMYLCASPYGESYTEAFFGQGTRLTVV.

The chain has TRBV10-2 and TRBJ1-5; 8 nucleotides match TRBD1. The CDR3 extends over 15 amino acids. With V trimmed by 5 bases and J by 2 bases, 5 bases remained unmatched. Germline lookup yields CDR1 WSHSY and CDR2 SAAADI. CDR3 DNA: TGCGCCAGCAGTAGAGCGGGACAGGGCAATCAGCCCCAGCATTTT. Amino acid sequence: CASSRAGQGNQPQHF.

The rearrangement uses TRBV6-6 and TRBJ1-3; 7 bases are shared with TRBD1. Germline trimming cut 6 bases from V and 4 bases from J; bases unmatched to any gene: 6. This CDR3 comprises 14 residues. Germline V gives CDR1 MNHNY, CDR2 SVGAGI (reference sequence). CDR3 in amino acids: CASSSTGAGNTIYF. The DNA of the CDR3 is TGTGCCAGCAGCTCAACAGGGGCCGGAAACACCATATATTTT.

The chain combines TRBV28 with TRBJ1-2; 7 bases map to TRBD1. The CDR3 is 16 amino acids. CDR1 is MDHEN and CDR2 is SYDVKM in the germline V gene. The trim removed 5 bases at V and 8 bases at J, leaving 17 bases unmatched. Here the CDR3 DNA reads TGTGCCAGCAGTCCGATCGCCACATCGACAGGGTTCGGCTACACCTTC. Protein: CASSPIATSTGFGYTF.

This clone was seen once. The V and J genes are TRBV11-2 and TRBJ1-4; D is undetermined. Germline assignment: CDR1 SGHAT and CDR2 FQNNGV. V was pared by 1 base and J by 8 bases, with 8 bases between. This CDR3 region has 13 residues. This CDR3 reads CASSLGGWEKLFF. The CDR3 DNA follows: TGTGCCAGCAGCTTAGGAGGCTGGGAAAAACTGTTTTTT.

The sample holds one count of this clone. The chain combines TRBV28 with TRBJ1-4; 7 positions match TRBD1. Losses at the gene ends were 5 bases for V and 7 bases for J; bases not matched to a gene: 13. The V gene's germline CDR1 is MDHEN and CDR2 SYDVKM. The CDR3 runs to 16 residues. The CDR3 nucleotides are TGTGCCAGCAGTCCCGCACCGGGGCAGGGGGGTGAAAAACTGTTTTTT. It specifies CASSPAPGQGGEKLFF.

V usage is TRBV6-5 and J usage is TRBJ2-7; weak D call: TRBD1 (5 bases). The V and J ends lost 6 bases and 4 bases respectively, with 13 bases between them. Per germline, CDR1 MNHEY and CDR2 SVGAGI. The CDR3 has 13 amino acids. In DNA form, the CDR3 reads TGTGCCAGCAGCCAACTCCAGGGTTACGAGCAGTACTTC. It translates to CASSQLQGYEQYF.

J is TRBJ2-3 and V is TRBV5-4; 8 nucleotides line up with TRBD2. V lost 7 bases and J lost 8; bases outside the gene matches: 12. The CDR3 spans 14 residues. Germline CDR1 reads SGHNT; CDR2 reads YYREEE (reference sequence). For the CDR3, the DNA is TGTGCCAGCCAACCCCAGACTAGCGCGGGTACGCAGTATTTT. This encodes CASQPQTSAGTQYF.

In its sample, this clone was seen a few times. The rearrangement links TRBV4-1 to TRBJ2-3; D may be TRBD1 (5 bases). Trimming shortened V by 0 bases and J by 2 bases, and 12 bases separated the two germline ends. Germline V gene lookup returns CDR1 MGHRA and CDR2 YSYEKL. The CDR3 loop spans 16 amino acids. The chain's CDR3 is CASSQDRESFTDTQYF. Written as DNA, the CDR3 is TGCGCCAGCAGCCAAGACAGGGAATCATTCACAGATACGCAGTATTTT.

The chain employs TRBV7-9 and TRBJ1-1; D gene ambiguous. Per the germline V gene, CDR1 is SEHNR and CDR2 is FQNEAQ (reference sequence). The CDR3 contains 11 residues. V was cut by 5 bases and J by 3 bases, with 4 bases left in between. CDR3 sequence: CASSQYTEAFF. The CDR3, as DNA: TGTGCCAGCAGCCAGTACACTGAAGCTTTCTTT. Supplemented by reference TRBV7-9 and TRBJ1-1, the full variable domain reads DTGVSQNPRHKITKRGQNVTFRCDPISEHNRLYWYRQTLGQGPEFLTYFQNEAQLEKSRLLSDRFSAERPKGSFSTLEIQRTEQGDSAMYLCASSQYTEAFFGQGTRLTVV.

V and J are TRBV18 and TRBJ1-5; 7 nucleotides line up with TRBD1. With 5 bases clipped from V and 4 bases from J, the junction kept 5 bases outside the gene matches. This CDR3 comprises 14 residues. CDR1 and CDR2 from the germline V gene are KGHSH and LQKENI. In DNA form, the CDR3 reads TGTGCCAGCTCAGGGGGACAGACGAATCAGCCCCAGCATTTT. Translated: CASSGGQTNQPQHF.

This chain uses TRBV28 with TRBJ2-6, with D possibly TRBD1 on 6 matching bases. Germline V gene lookup returns CDR1 MDHEN and CDR2 SYDVKM. The V end lost 1 base, the J end lost 2 bases, and 12 bases lay between the germline ends. The CDR3 covers 17 residues. The CDR3 loop is CASSLYPGQTGANVLTF. CDR3 coding DNA: TGTGCCAGCAGTTTATATCCCGGACAGACTGGGGCCAACGTCCTGACTTTC.

V and J are TRBV28 and TRBJ1-2, with 9 bases identical to TRBD1. The CDR3 extends over 14 amino acids. V trimming: 2 bases; J trimming: 7 bases; junction bases outside the gene matches: 5. Per germline, CDR1 MDHEN and CDR2 SYDVKM. The CDR3 coding sequence is TGTGCCAGCAGTTTAACAGGGGGCTACGGTGGCTACACCTTC. It specifies CASSLTGGYGGYTF.

V and J are TRBV11-2 and TRBJ2-5; the match to TRBD2 covers 11 bases. The CDR3 length is 18 residues. Unmatched junction bases numbered 14, after V lost 4 bases and J lost 4 bases. Per the germline V gene, CDR1 is SGHAT and CDR2 is FQNNGV. The CDR3 loop reads CASSSRLAGLIVGETQYF. CDR3 in DNA: TGTGCCAGCAGCTCTCGACTAGCGGGGCTGATAGTAGGAGAGACCCAGTACTTC.

The chain couples TRBV10-3 to TRBJ1-2; D might be TRBD1 (5 bases). CDR1 is ENHRY, CDR2 SYGVKD, per germline. This CDR3 spans 12 amino acids. Trimming shortened V by 6 bases and J by 4 bases, and 9 bases separated the two germline ends. In DNA, the CDR3 is TGTGCCATCAGCCCCGACAGCTATGGCTACACCTTC. Protein: CAISPDSYGYTF.

V and J are TRBV3-1 (or the pseudogene TRBV3-2) and TRBJ2-5; 8 nucleotides match TRBD1. There are 17 residues in the CDR3. Germline CDR1 and CDR2: LGHDT and YNNKEL (reference sequence). Trimming took 5 bases from V and 4 from J; bases not matched to a gene: 15. The CDR3 reads CASSTRMDRAYPETQYF. The CDR3 DNA follows: TGTGCCAGCAGCACCAGGATGGACAGGGCCTATCCAGAGACCCAGTACTTC.

The DNA of the CDR3 is TGTGCCAGCAGTGAGGTCGGGGGGACCTACAATGAGCAGTTCTTC. Its protein is CASSEVGGTYNEQFF. The V and J genes are TRBV6-1 and TRBJ2-1, with 7 bases matching TRBD2. The CDR3 spans 15 residues. J was trimmed by 2 bases and V by 3 bases; bases with no gene match: 4. Germline values: CDR1 MNHNS, CDR2 SASEGT.

The chain recombines TRBV29-1 with TRBJ2-1; perhaps TRBD2 as D (5 bases). In germline, CDR1 is SQVTM, CDR2 ANQGSEA. The CDR3 sequence is 13 residues long. This chain's CDR3 is CRTSGSSYNEQFF. The CDR3 DNA sequence: TGCAGAACTTCGGGGAGCTCCTACAATGAGCAGTTCTTC.